This TCR beta chain was found in a study of post-analysis software for immune sequencing data (dated by TCRdb to the mid-2010s). About the study as a whole: Recorded disease courses included relapsing-remitting, secondary progressive and progressive-relapsing multiple sclerosis, with some patients lacking subtype annotation. The multiple sclerosis patient repertoires were compared with 11 previously published healthy control repertoires from donors aged roughly 6 to 27 years. A subset of samples was prepared in parallel using single-end sample barcoding, then pooled and co-amplified after Illumina adapter ligation.

Receptors were amplified or captured by PCR. The listed sequencing device is Illumina HiSeq 2500. To reduce PCR and sequencing biases, unique molecular identifiers were built into the TCR beta cDNA libraries. Per 1 to 10 million input T cells, approximately 500,000 cDNA molecules were obtained, such that each molecule approximated one T cell. The same protocol used for the earlier healthy control dataset was applied to prepare and sequence the patient libraries. Within a given batch, samples were prepared together, multiplexed and sequenced on the same HiSeq lane. The study's processing was this. MIGEC handled the raw barcoded reads, throwing out single-read molecular identifier groups before consensus assembly and CDR3 extraction. Clonotype tables were post-analysed with VDJtools, normalizing diversity by down-sampling all datasets to the smallest sample size. To correct batch-related cross-sample contamination, repertoire overlap clustering matched CDR3 amino acid sequences but not nucleotide sequences. TCRdb's own reprocessing of the public reads used fastp at Q25 and MiXCR and kept productive beta chains. Every CDR3 protein is listed once, alongside the most common genes and DNA of its rows. What appears here as the V and J calls and clone size reflects TCRdb's work, not the paper's. The sample table lists fewer than 700,000 distinct CDR3 sequences, about 44% of them with a count of one. The ten largest clones take up more than 1.5% of the sample.

CDR1 SNHLY and CDR2 FYNNEI were looked up in the germline V gene. The CDR3 measures 14 amino acids from cysteine to phenylalanine. Of all the DNA, just the CDR3 is kept, 42 bases in frame from base 1. Trimming removed 8 bases from V and 6 bases from J, leaving 19 bases between the germline ends. To demonstrate the VDJtools post-analysis software, TCR beta repertoires were profiled from the peripheral blood of more than ten young patients with multiple sclerosis. Multiple sclerosis patients were children and adolescents aged about 6 to 15 years. This clonotype was picked up a small number of times. Its target antigen remains unknown. Per-base quality was not reported, and no clone a single base away is much larger than it. Paper-wide results and their limitations: Normalized Chao1 diversity was significantly lower in multiple sclerosis patients than controls, suggesting substantial peripheral T-cell clonal expansion. The multiple sclerosis patient group was slightly younger than the control group. Patients showed significantly higher frequencies than controls for several TRBV segments, among them TRBV5-6, TRBV5-1 and TRBV20-1. When samples were clustered directly using the F measure, samples prepared in the same batch co-clustered strongly, which prompted a batch-effect correction.

The source of this sequence is a girl aged 10 to 17 with multiple sclerosis. Specimen: blood. The rearranged chain carries TRBV2 and TRBJ1-2; 6 matching bases give a weak D call of TRBD1. The bases are TGTGCCAGCCAGACTCGTCGGGACACTAATGGCTACACCTTC. Its amino acids are CASQTRRDTNGYTF.